This T cell receptor (beta chain) was observed in a study of CXCR3-negative and CXCR3-positive naive CD8 T cells. UMI-labeled 5' RACE yielded the TRB cDNA libraries. TCRdb reprocessed the 5' RACE reads; each CDR3 protein has one entry and no DNA is given. This listing includes roughly 40,000 distinct CDR3 sequences. The CDR3 runs to 15 residues. CDR1 and CDR2 (germline): SGHAT, FQNNGV. V is TRBV11-2 and J is TRBJ2-1; TCRdb picks TRBD1, but there is no DNA to check that call. The origin of this receptor is a human donor in good health. Some clones in this sample may be carry-over from other donors' samples. Specimen: naive CXCR3- CD8+ T cells from blood. Indicated subset: CD45RO-CCR7+CD27+CD95- naive CD8+ T cells lacking CXCR3 (TNR3-). CDR3 amino acids: CASSLNLAGVDEQFF. Full variable domain (remainder filled in from reference TRBV11-2 and TRBJ2-1): EAGVAQSPRYKIIEKRQSVAFWCNPISGHATLYWYQQILGQGPKLLIQFQNNGVVDDSQLPKDRFSAERLKGVDSTLKIQPAKLEDSAVYLCASSLNLAGVDEQFFGPGTRLTVL.